This T cell receptor beta chain was recorded in a study of vaccination effects on CD4 cells after COVID-19. Study context: The median interval between the second dose and post-vaccine sampling was 72 days. Cultures of a few million PBMC per well contained about 10 IU/ml IL-2 plus 10 ug/ml peptides.

Deletions cut 8 bases from V and 4 bases from J, with 6 bases between. Germline V gene data show CDR1 as SNHLY and CDR2 as FYNNEI. CDR3 length: 11 amino acids. CD4+ T cell isolation took place after about 11 days of culture. The cohort was immunized with two doses of either the BNT162b2 or mRNA-1273 vaccine. This table comes from immunoSEQ multiplex PCR, and its TCRdb copy is limited to in-frame clones, with some not included. Found here are roughly 41,000 clones, about two thirds of them singletons; the top ten hold less than 9.5%. This clone was picked up a small number of times. What it recognizes is unknown.

This sample comprised CD4+ T cells from PBMCs cultured without peptide, obtained after COVID-19 vaccination. This receptor was obtained from a human donor who received a COVID-19 vaccine. The chain couples TRBV2 to TRBJ2-1; unclear D gene. CDR3 bases: TGTGCCAGCTGCGTTTACAATGAGCAGTTCTTC. Encoded protein: CASCVYNEQFF.